These 13 T cell receptor beta chains originate from one sample sequenced in a study of blood T cells in healthy people across ages. A second PCR of 7 to 11 cycles used a sample-barcoded 5' primer and a J-beta primer mix. TCRdb re-called the 5' RACE reads through MiXCR, storing one row per CDR3 protein. Of fewer than 1.5 million distinct CDR3 sequences listed, 40% to 50% are singletons. Specimen: blood. Every receptor here comes from a woman between 18 and 29 years old in good health.

This clonotype has just a few counts. The CDR3 loop is CASSLDAGGSAGSYNEQFF. Written as DNA, the CDR3 is TGCGCCAGCAGCTTGGATGCAGGGGGTTCGGCGGGGTCCTACAATGAGCAGTTCTTC. V usage is TRBV5-1 and J usage is TRBJ2-1, with a weak D call TRBD1 (7 bases). This CDR3 has 19 amino acids. Trimming took off 0 bases at V and 1 base at J, with 20 bases between the two ends. CDR1 and CDR2 (germline): SGHRS, YFSETQ.

This clonotype has a handful of counts. CDR3 region: CASSPSGDTINEKLFF. CDR3 nucleotides: TGTGCCAGCAGCCCGTCGGGGGACACTATTAATGAAAAACTGTTTTTT. The genes are TRBV9 and TRBJ1-4; maybe TRBD1 (6 bases). V dropped 4 bases and J dropped 4 bases, with 17 bases sitting between them. Per germline, CDR1 SGDLS and CDR2 YYNGEE. The CDR3 contains 16 residues.

This chain links TRBV20-1 with TRBJ2-7, with 7 bases aligning to TRBD2. The CDR3 is 15 residues long. The junction had 5 bases not matched to a gene; V was cut back by 0 bases and J by 0 bases. CDR1 is DFQATT, CDR2 SNEGSKA, per germline (reference sequence). CDR3 coding DNA: TGCAGTGCTAGAGATCTACGCGGGAGCTCCTACGAGCAGTACTTC. It yields the protein CSARDLRGSSYEQYF.

In its sample, this clonotype was seen a few times. CDR3 sequence reads: CASSQGSGRLTGELFF. CDR3 nucleotide sequence: TGTGCCAGCAGCCAAGGGAGCGGGAGGCTCACCGGGGAGCTGTTTTTT. The chain has TRBV3-1 and TRBJ2-2; 9 bases agree with TRBD2. J was trimmed by 4 bases and V by 1 base; bases with no gene match: 4. The germline gives CDR1 LGHDT, CDR2 YNNKEL (reference sequence). The CDR3 is made up of 16 amino acids.

V and J are TRBV3-1 and TRBJ1-2; D is uncertain. V shed 1 base and J shed 1 base, with 7 bases lying between them. Germline CDR1 reads LGHDT; CDR2 reads YNNKEL (reference sequence). This CDR3 contains 14 residues. CDR3 sequence reads: CASSQGLGNYGYTF. The CDR3 coding sequence is TGTGCCAGCAGCCAAGGGTTAGGTAACTATGGCTACACCTTC.

This clonotype was seen a few times. The chain links TRBV7-9 to TRBJ2-3, with 9 bases fitting TRBD1. CDR1 and CDR2 from the germline V gene are SEHNR and FQNEAQ (reference sequence). The CDR3 is 14 residues long. Trimming removed 5 bases from V and 2 bases from J; junction bases left unmatched: 2. CDR3 region: CASSGDRVTDTQYF. The DNA of the CDR3 is TGTGCCAGCAGCGGGGACAGGGTCACAGATACGCAGTATTTT.

This clonotype was detected a few times. The chain combines TRBV18 with TRBJ2-3, with D possibly being TRBD1 (6 bases). This CDR3 has 15 amino acids. V lost 0 bases, J lost 6 bases, and 13 bases lay in between. Germline V gene sequence: CDR1 KGHSH, CDR2 LQKENI. CDR3 nucleotides: TGTGCCAGCTCACCACCGGACAGCCAAGGGGATACGCAGTATTTT. It is translated as CASSPPDSQGDTQYF.

This clonotype was seen more than once but under ten times. This chain links TRBV9 with TRBJ2-7; 10 bases fit TRBD2. The length of the CDR3 is 15 residues. V shed 1 base, J shed 7 bases, and the junction held 8 bases outside the gene matches. Germline V CDR1 and CDR2: SGDLS, YYNGEE. The CDR3 loop is CASSVTAGGPNEQYF. The CDR3 region has the DNA TGTGCCAGCAGCGTAACAGCGGGGGGGCCAAATGAGCAGTACTTC. Full variable domain (missing parts from reference TRBV9 and TRBJ2-7): DSGVTQTPKHLITATGQRVTLRCSPRSGDLSVYWYQQSLDQGLQFLIQYYNGEERAKGNILERFSAQQFPDLHSELNLSSLELGDSALYFCASSVTAGGPNEQYFGPGTRLTVT.

Comments on this clonotype: With a much larger clone just one base away, this may be a read error. This sequence joins TRBV20-1 and TRBJ2-7; D gene unclear. CDR1 is DFQATT and CDR2 is SNEGSKA in the germline V gene (reference sequence). This CDR3 spans 12 amino acids. V lost 3 bases and J 5 bases, leaving 11 bases between the germline ends. The CDR3 region has the DNA TGCAGTGCTAGGAGAGGCACCGACGAGCAGTACTTC. Translated: CSARRGTDEQYF.

This clonotype has just a few counts. The chain employs TRBV4-2 and TRBJ2-2; 8 bases are a match to TRBD2. V gave up 3 bases and J gave up 6 bases; unmatched junction bases: 9. There are 16 residues in the CDR3. Germline V gives CDR1 LGHNA, CDR2 YNFKEQ. As DNA, the CDR3 is TGTGCCAGCAGCCAGGCCGGGAGGGCCGACGCCGGGGAGCTGTTTTTT. Protein sequence: CASSQAGRADAGELFF.

The rearrangement links TRBV5-1 to TRBJ2-3, with D tentatively TRBD2 (5 bases). Germline CDR1 reads SGHRS; CDR2 reads YFSETQ. The CDR3 consists of 17 residues. Trimming took off 5 bases at V and 0 bases at J, with 19 bases between the two ends. The CDR3 protein is CASSYPLAQTSTDTQYF. CDR3 bases: TGCGCCAGCAGTTATCCCCTAGCACAAACTAGCACAGATACGCAGTATTTT.

This clonotype was counted a few times. J is TRBJ2-5 and V is TRBV27; 8 nucleotides agree with TRBD2. Germline V gene data show CDR1 as MNHEY and CDR2 as SMNVEV (reference sequence). Trimming removed 7 bases from V and 2 bases from J; junction bases left unmatched: 6. This CDR3 comprises 14 residues. The CDR3 protein is CASKPLADQETQYF. In nucleotides, the CDR3 is TGTGCCAGCAAGCCACTAGCGGATCAAGAGACCCAGTACTTC.

The V and J genes are TRBV4-1 and TRBJ2-7, with a weak D call TRBD2 (5 bases). Germline V lookup: CDR1 MGHRA, CDR2 YSYEKL. Trimming took 0 bases from V and 2 from J, leaving 14 bases between them. The CDR3 totals 16 residues. The chain's CDR3 is CASSQDSAEAPYEQYF. CDR3 DNA sequence: TGCGCCAGCAGCCAAGATAGTGCGGAGGCCCCCTACGAGCAGTACTTC.